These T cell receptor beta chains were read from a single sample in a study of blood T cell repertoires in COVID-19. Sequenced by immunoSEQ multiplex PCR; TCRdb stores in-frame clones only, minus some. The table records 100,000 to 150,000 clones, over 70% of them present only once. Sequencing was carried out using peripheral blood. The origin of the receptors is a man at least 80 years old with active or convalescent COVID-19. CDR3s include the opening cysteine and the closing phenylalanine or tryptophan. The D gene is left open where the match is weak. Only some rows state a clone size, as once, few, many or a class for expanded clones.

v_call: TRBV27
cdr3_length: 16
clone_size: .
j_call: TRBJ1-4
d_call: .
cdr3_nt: TGTGCCAGCAGTTTATACCCCGAGGCAACTAATGAAAAACTGTTTTTT
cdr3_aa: CASSLYPEATNEKLFF

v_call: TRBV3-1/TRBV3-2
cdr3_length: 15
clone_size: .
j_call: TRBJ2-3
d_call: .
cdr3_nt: TGTGCCAGCAGCCAAGATTACTCCGTCACAGATACGCAGTATTTT
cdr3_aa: CASSQDYSVTDTQYF

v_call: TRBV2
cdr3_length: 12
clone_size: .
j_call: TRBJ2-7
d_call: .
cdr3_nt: TGTGCCAGCAGTGTTCGCGGGGAGGAGCAGTACTTC
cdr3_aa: CASSVRGEEQYF

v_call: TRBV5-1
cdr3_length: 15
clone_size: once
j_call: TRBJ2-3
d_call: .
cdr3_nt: TGCGCCAGCAGCTTGTTTGACAGGTCGGCAGATACGCAGTATTTT
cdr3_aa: CASSLFDRSADTQYF

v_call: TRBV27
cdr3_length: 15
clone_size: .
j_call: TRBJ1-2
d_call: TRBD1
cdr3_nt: TGTGCCAGCAGTATTTCGGACAGGGCTCGCTATGGCTACACCTTC
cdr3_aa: CASSISDRARYGYTF

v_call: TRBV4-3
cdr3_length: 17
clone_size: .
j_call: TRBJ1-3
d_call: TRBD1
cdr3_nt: TGCGCCAGCAGCCAAGCCGCCCCCACAGGGGTCGGAAACACCATATATTTT
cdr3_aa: CASSQAAPTGVGNTIYF

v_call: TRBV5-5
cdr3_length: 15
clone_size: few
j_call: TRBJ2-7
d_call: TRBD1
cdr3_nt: TGTGCCAGCAGCTTGAAGGGACAGGGTTCCTACGAGCAGTACTTC
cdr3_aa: CASSLKGQGSYEQYF

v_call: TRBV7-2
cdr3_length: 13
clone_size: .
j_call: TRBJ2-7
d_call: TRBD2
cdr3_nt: TGTGCCAGCAGCCGCGGGGGGGACTACGAGCAGTACTTC
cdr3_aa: CASSRGGDYEQYF

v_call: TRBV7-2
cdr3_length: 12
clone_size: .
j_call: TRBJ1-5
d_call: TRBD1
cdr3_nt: TGTGCCAGCAGGGCAGGGGGTCAGCCCCAGCATTTT
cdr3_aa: CASRAGGQPQHF

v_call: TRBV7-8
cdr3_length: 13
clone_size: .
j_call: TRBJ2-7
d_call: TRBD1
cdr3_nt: TGTGCCAGCAGCTCCTGGGGACAGGGGCAGCAGTACTTC
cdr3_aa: CASSSWGQGQQYF

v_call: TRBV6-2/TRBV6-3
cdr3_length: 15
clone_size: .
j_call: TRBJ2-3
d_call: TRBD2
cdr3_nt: TGTGCCAGCAGTGCAAGACTAGCGGGGGCAGATACGCAGTATTTT
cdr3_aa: CASSARLAGADTQYF

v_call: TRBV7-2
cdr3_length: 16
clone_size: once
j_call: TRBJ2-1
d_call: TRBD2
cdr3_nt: TGTGCCAGCAGCGTAGCGGGGGGGCCCTCCTACAATGAGCAGTTCTTC
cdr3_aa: CASSVAGGPSYNEQFF

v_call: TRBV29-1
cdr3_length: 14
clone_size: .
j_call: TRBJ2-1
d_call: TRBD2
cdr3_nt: TGCAGCGTTGAGTCGGTAGCGGGGGGGAGGGAGCAGTTCTTC
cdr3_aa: CSVESVAGGREQFF

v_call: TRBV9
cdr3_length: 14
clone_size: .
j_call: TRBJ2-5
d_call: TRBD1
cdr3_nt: TGTGCCAGCAGCCCCGGGACAGGATTAGAGACCCAGTACTTC
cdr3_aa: CASSPGTGLETQYF

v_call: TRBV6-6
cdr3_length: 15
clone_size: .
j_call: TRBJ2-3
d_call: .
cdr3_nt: TGTGCCAGCAGTTACTCGGCCTTCCCCACAGATACGCAGTATTTT
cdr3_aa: CASSYSAFPTDTQYF

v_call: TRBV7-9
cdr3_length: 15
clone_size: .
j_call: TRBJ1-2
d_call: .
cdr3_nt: TGTGCCAGCAACAAACTTCCGGGTGCTAACTATGGCTACACCTTC
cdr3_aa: CASNKLPGANYGYTF

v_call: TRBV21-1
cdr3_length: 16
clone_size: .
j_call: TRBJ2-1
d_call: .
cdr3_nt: TGTGCCAGCAGCAAAGGACAGGGGGCATTCTACAATGAGCAGTTCTTC
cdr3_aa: CASSKGQGAFYNEQFF

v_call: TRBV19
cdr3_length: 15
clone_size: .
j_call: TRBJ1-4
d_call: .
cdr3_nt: TGTGCCAGTAGTATCTTGGGGGCCTCGAATGAAAAACTGTTTTTT
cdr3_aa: CASSILGASNEKLFF

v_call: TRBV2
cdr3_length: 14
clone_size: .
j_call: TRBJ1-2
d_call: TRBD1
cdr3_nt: TGTGCCAGCAGTGAACTGGGACAGGGGAACGGCTACACCTTC
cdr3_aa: CASSELGQGNGYTF

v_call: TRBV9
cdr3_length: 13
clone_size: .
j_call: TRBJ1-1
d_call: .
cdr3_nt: TGTGCCAGCAGCGTAGCAGGCTCAGGGGAAGCTTTCTTT
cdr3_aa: CASSVAGSGEAFF

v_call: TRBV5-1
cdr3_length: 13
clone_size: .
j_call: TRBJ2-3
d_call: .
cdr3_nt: TGCGCCAGCAGCTCCTCTAGCACAGATACGCAGTATTTT
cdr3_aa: CASSSSSTDTQYF

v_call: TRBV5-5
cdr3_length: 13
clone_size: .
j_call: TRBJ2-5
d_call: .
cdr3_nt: TGTGCCAGCAGCCGGGACTTGGTTGAGACCCAGTACTTC
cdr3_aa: CASSRDLVETQYF

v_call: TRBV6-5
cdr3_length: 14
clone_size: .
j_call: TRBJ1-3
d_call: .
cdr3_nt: TGTGCCAGCAGTTCCCGGCGGGGGGGGGACACCATATATTTT
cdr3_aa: CASSSRRGGDTIYF

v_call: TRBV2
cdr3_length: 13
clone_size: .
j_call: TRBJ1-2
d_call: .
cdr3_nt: TGTGCCAGCAGTGGCGGGGGGCTCTATGGCTACACCTTC
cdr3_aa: CASSGGGLYGYTF

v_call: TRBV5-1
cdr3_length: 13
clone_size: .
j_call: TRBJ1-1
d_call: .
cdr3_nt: TGCGCTTGTCGTAGACTCGGTGACACTGAAGCTTTCTTT
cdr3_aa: CACRRLGDTEAFF

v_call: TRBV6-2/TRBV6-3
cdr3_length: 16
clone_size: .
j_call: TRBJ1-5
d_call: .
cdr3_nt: TGTGCCAGCAGTTACGGGAGGCAAACGCAGGGTCAGCCCCAGCATTTT
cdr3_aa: CASSYGRQTQGQPQHF

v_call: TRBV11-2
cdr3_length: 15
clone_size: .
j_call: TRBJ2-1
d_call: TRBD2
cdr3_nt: TGTGCCAGCAGCTTAGAACTAGCGGGGAACAATGAGCAGTTCTTC
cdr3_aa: CASSLELAGNNEQFF

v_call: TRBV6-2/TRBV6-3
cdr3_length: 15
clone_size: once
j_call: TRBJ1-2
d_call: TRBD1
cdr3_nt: TGTGCCAGCAGTTTGACGCAGGGGGCTGACTATGGCTACACCTTC
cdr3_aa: CASSLTQGADYGYTF

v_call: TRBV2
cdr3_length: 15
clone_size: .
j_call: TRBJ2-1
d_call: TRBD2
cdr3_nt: TGTGCCAGCAGTGTTGCGGGGGGGTCCTACAATGAGCAGTTCTTC
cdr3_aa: CASSVAGGSYNEQFF

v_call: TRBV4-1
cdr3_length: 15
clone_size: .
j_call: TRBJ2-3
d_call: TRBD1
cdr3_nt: TGCGCCAGCAGCCTTCGACAGGGGGAAACAGATACGCAGTATTTT
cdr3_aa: CASSLRQGETDTQYF

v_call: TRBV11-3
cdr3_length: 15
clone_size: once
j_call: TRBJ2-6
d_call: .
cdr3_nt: TGTGCCAGCAGCCCCGACAGCTCTGGGGCCAACGTCCTGACTTTC
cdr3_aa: CASSPDSSGANVLTF

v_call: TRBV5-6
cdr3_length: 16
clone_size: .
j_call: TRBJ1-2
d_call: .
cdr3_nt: TGTGCCAGCAGCTGGGAGGCGGTCCTCCCTAACTATGGCTACACCTTC
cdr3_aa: CASSWEAVLPNYGYTF

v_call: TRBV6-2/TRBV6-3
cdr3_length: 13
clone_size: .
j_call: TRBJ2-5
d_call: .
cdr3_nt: TGTGCCAGCAGTTACTCGAGTTTAAAGACCCAGTACTTC
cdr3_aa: CASSYSSLKTQYF

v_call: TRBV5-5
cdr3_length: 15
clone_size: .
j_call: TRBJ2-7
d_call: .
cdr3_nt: TGTGCCAGCAGCAACCGGGACATCTCCTCCTACGAGCAGTACTTC
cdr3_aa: CASSNRDISSYEQYF

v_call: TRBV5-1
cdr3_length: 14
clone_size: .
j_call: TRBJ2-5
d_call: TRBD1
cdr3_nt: TGCGCCAGCAGCTTGGGACAGGGGGCGGAGACCCAGTACTTC
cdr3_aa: CASSLGQGAETQYF

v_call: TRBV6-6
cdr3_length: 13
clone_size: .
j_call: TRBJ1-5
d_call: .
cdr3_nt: TGTGCCAGCAGAGACGGAGGCAATCAGCCCCAGCATTTT
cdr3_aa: CASRDGGNQPQHF

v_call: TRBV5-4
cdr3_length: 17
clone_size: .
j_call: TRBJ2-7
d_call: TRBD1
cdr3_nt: TGTGCCAGCAGCTTGTGGGTCACCCCGGGACAGGGGGCGGTGCAGTACTTC
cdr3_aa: CASSLWVTPGQGAVQYF

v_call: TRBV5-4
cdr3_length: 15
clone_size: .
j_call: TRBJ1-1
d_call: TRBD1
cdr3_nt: TGTGCCAGCAGCTCTGTGGGACAGGGGGCCACTGAAGCTTTCTTT
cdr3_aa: CASSSVGQGATEAFF

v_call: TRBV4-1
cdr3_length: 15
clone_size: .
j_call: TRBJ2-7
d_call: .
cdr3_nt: TGCGCCAGCAGCCAAGTGGAAGGACAGTACTACGAGCAGTACTTC
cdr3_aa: CASSQVEGQYYEQYF

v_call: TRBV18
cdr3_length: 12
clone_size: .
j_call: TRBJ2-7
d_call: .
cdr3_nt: TGTGCCAGCTCATCGCTACAGGGAGCCGGCTACTTC
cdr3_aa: CASSSLQGAGYF

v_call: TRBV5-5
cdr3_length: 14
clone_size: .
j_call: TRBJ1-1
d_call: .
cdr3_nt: TGTGCCAGCAGCTCCTCCCAGGATCGCACTGAAGCTTTCTTT
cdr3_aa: CASSSSQDRTEAFF

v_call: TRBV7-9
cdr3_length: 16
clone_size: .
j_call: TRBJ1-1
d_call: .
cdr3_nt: TGTGCCAGCAGCCCCGAGGCGGGGGCTTGGGACACTGAAGCTTTCTTT
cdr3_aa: CASSPEAGAWDTEAFF

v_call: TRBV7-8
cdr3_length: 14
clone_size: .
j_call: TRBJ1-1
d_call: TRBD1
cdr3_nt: TGTGCCAGCAGCGTACAGGGGGTTGGGACTGAAGCTTTCTTT
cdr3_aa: CASSVQGVGTEAFF

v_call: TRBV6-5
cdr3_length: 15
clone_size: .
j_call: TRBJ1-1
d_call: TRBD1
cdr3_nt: TGTGCCAGCAGCCCACCTCGGACAGGGGGCACTGAAGCTTTCTTT
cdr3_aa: CASSPPRTGGTEAFF

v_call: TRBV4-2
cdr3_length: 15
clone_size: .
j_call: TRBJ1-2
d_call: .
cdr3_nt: TGTGCCAGCAGCCAATCCGGGGGCGGGAGCTATGGCTACACCTTC
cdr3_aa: CASSQSGGGSYGYTF

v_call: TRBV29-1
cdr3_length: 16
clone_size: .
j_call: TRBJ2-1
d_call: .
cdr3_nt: TGCAGCGTTACCCCCAAGGGACACAACTCCTACAATGAGCAGTTCTTC
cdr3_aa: CSVTPKGHNSYNEQFF

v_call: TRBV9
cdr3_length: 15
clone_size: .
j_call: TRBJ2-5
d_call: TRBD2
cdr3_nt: TGTGCCAGCAGCGCCAGAGCGGGGGCCCCAGAGACCCAGTACTTC
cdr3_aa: CASSARAGAPETQYF

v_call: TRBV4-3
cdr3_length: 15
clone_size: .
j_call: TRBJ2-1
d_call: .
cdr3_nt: TGCGCCAGCAGCCAAACCCGGGCGGGGGCAGGTGAGCAGTTCTTC
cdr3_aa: CASSQTRAGAGEQFF

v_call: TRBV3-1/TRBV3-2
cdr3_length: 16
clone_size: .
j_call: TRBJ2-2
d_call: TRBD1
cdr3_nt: TGTGCCAGCAGCCAATCTCAGGGGGAAGGCACCGGGGAGCTGTTTTTT
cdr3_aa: CASSQSQGEGTGELFF

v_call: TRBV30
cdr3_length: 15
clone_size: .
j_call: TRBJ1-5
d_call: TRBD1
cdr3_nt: TGTGCCTGGAGGAAGACAGGGGGCGGCAATCAGCCCCAGCATTTT
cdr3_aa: CAWRKTGGGNQPQHF

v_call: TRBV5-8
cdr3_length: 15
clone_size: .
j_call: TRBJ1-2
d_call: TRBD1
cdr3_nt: TGTGCCAGCAGCTTGGGGGTACAGGGGGCGGTCGGCTACACCTTC
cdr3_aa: CASSLGVQGAVGYTF

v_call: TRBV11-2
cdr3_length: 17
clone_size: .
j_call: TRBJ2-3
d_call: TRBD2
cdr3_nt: TGTGCCAGCAGCTTAAGCGCTAGCGGGGGGGCGGCAGATACGCAGTATTTT
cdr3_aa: CASSLSASGGAADTQYF

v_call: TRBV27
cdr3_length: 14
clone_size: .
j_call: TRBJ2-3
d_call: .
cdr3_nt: TGTGCCAGCAGTTTTGGGGGCTACACAGATACGCAGTATTTT
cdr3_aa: CASSFGGYTDTQYF

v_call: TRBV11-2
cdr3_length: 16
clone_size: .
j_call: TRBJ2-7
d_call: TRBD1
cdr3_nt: TGTGCCAGCAGCTTAGGAGTGGACAGGGGGCTTTACGAGCAGTACTTC
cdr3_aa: CASSLGVDRGLYEQYF

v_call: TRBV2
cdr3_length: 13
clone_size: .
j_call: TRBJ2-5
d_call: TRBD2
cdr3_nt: TGTGCCAGCATCGGACTAGCGGGAGAGACCCAGTACTTC
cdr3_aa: CASIGLAGETQYF